The 19 T cell receptor beta chains given below trace back to one sample, sequenced in a study of T cells after somatic rescue of genetic block. Clones were sequenced by immunoSEQ multiplex PCR, and TCRdb holds only the in-frame ones, with some missing. The table records roughly 71,000 clones, approximately 91% of them present only once. Specimen: peripheral blood mononuclear cells (PBMCs). The source of these receptors is a man aged 25 to 40.

The rearrangement uses TRBV9 and TRBJ1-5, with 7 bases fitting TRBD1. The V gene's germline CDR1 is SGDLS and CDR2 YYNGEE. The J segment lost 3 bases and the V segment lost 3 bases, leaving 6 bases of the junction unmatched. This CDR3 is built from 15 residues. Here the CDR3 reads CASSARGGHNQPQHF. DNA of the CDR3: TGTGCCAGCAGCGCCCGAGGGGGCCACAATCAGCCCCAGCATTTT.

The chain couples TRBV6-5 to TRBJ2-7; possible D gene TRBD1, 6 bases. CDR3 length: 11 residues. CDR1 and CDR2 from the germline V gene are MNHEY and SVGAGI. The V end lost 5 bases, the J end lost 12 bases, and 14 bases lay between the germline ends. In DNA, the CDR3 is TGTGCCAGCAGTCAACAGGGCCCCGGGTACTTC. Its translation is CASSQQGPGYF.

The chain uses TRBV18 and TRBJ2-3; no clear D. The V gene lost 2 bases and the J gene lost 1 base, with 4 bases spanning the gap. Germline CDR1 and CDR2: KGHSH and LQKENI. The CDR3 length is 13 residues. CDR3 bases: TGTGCCAGCTCACCAGACGGCACAGATACGCAGTATTTT. Residues: CASSPDGTDTQYF.

V gene TRBV30 combines with J gene TRBJ1-4; no definite D call. The CDR3 is 15 residues long. The germline V and J ends were trimmed by 3 bases and 8 bases, with 19 bases remaining between them. The germline V gene encodes CDR1 GTSNPN and CDR2 SVGIG (reference sequence). The CDR3, as DNA: TGTGCCTGGAGACCGGTCGGGAACCCTCAGGAAAAACTGTTTTTT. Translating gives CAWRPVGNPQEKLFF.

The V call is TRBV27, the J call TRBJ2-7, with D possibly TRBD1 on 5 matching bases. V gave up 3 bases and J gave up 3 bases, with 9 bases separating them. The V gene's germline CDR1 is MNHEY and CDR2 SMNVEV (reference sequence). This CDR3 is 13 amino acids long. CDR3 sequence (DNA): TGTGCCAGCAGTTTGTCCACAGGCTACGAGCAGTACTTC. Protein product: CASSLSTGYEQYF.

This clone was seen a handful of times. This chain connects TRBV6-1 to TRBJ2-3; possible D gene TRBD2, 5 bases. This CDR3 spans 16 amino acids. Between the trimmed V and J ends, which lost 0 bases and 4 bases, there was a span of 14 bases. The V gene's germline CDR1 is MNHNS and CDR2 SASEGT. CDR3 sequence reads: CASSEAGDAGADTQYF. The CDR3 nucleotides are TGTGCCAGCAGTGAAGCGGGCGACGCGGGCGCAGATACGCAGTATTTT.

This chain connects TRBV11-3 to TRBJ2-1; TRBD2 matches 7 bases. Germline CDR1 SGHNT, CDR2 YENEEA. The J segment lost 0 bases and the V segment lost 5 bases, leaving 4 bases of the junction unmatched. This CDR3 region has 15 residues. The CDR3 nucleotides read TGTGCCAGCAGCGCGGGGAGGGGCTCCTACAATGAGCAGTTCTTC. Amino acids: CASSAGRGSYNEQFF.

The V call is TRBV4-1, the J call TRBJ1-1; TRBD1 might be the D (6 bases). Germline lookup yields CDR1 MGHRA and CDR2 YSYEKL. This CDR3 spans 14 amino acids. V was cut by 6 bases and J by 10 bases, with 21 bases left in between. The CDR3 protein is CASSPEDRRLAAFF. CDR3 nucleotides: TGCGCCAGCAGTCCAGAAGACAGGAGGTTAGCAGCTTTCTTT.

This clone was seen more than once but under ten times. The genes are TRBV10-3 and TRBJ1-1, with 10 bases fitting TRBD1. With V trimmed by 5 bases and J by 5 bases, 8 bases remained unmatched. Germline CDR1 reads ENHRY; CDR2 reads SYGVKD. This CDR3 has 15 residues. The chain's CDR3 is CAISSVGDRGTEAFF. As DNA, the CDR3 is TGTGCCATCAGTTCGGTAGGGGACAGGGGAACTGAAGCTTTCTTT.

The rearrangement links TRBV6-5 to TRBJ1-1; tentative D call: TRBD1 (6 bases). The CDR3 spans 16 residues. Trimming shortened V by 0 bases and J by 11 bases, and 22 bases separated the two germline ends. Germline CDR1 reads MNHEY; CDR2 reads SVGAGI. CDR3 sequence reads: CASSYSLGGGRGGAFF. DNA of the CDR3: TGTGCCAGCAGTTACTCCCTGGGAGGGGGACGTGGCGGGGCTTTCTTT.

This sequence joins TRBV6-1 and TRBJ2-5; D may be TRBD2 (6 bases). Looked up from germline, CDR1 is MNHNS and CDR2 is SASEGT. Trimming pared 2 bases from V and 5 bases from J, leaving 12 bases between. The CDR3 runs to 14 residues. The CDR3 DNA follows: TGTGCCAGCAGTGAAACCGGGGAGGTCGAGACCCAGTACTTC. Translating it yields CASSETGEVETQYF.

V and J are TRBV4-1 and TRBJ1-5; perhaps TRBD1 as D (5 bases). Trimming shortened V by 4 bases and J by 0 bases, and 19 bases separated the two germline ends. Germline loops: CDR1 MGHRA, CDR2 YSYEKL. The CDR3 consists of 18 residues. The CDR3 sequence: CASSPLGLSRYSNQPQHF. CDR3 nucleotides: TGCGCCAGCAGCCCACTGGGACTTTCGCGTTATAGCAATCAGCCCCAGCATTTT.

This clone was detected only once. The chain has TRBV2 and TRBJ2-7; a weak D match, TRBD1 (5 bases). Germline CDR1 SNHLY, CDR2 FYNNEI. CDR3 length equals 13 residues. V shed 2 bases and J shed 6 bases, with 11 bases lying between them. For the CDR3, the DNA is TGTGCCAGCAGTGAAAGTTATCAGGGCGAGCAGTACTTC. Translated, it gives CASSESYQGEQYF.

This chain joins TRBV6-5 and TRBJ2-1; perhaps TRBD1 as D (6 bases). Germline V gene data show CDR1 as MNHEY and CDR2 as SVGAGI. There are 15 residues in the CDR3. V lost 2 bases to trimming and J lost 0 bases, with 8 bases between them. The CDR3 sequence: CASSYDRSSYNEQFF. The DNA for the CDR3 is TGTGCCAGCAGTTACGACAGGAGCTCCTACAATGAGCAGTTCTTC.

J is TRBJ2-3 and V is TRBV5-1; D not certain. The CDR3 runs 17 residues. V was trimmed by 0 bases and J by 3 bases, leaving 17 bases between them. The germline V gene has CDR1 SGHRS and CDR2 YFSETQ. The CDR3 here is CASSLEEFGMVTDTQYF. Here the CDR3 DNA reads TGCGCCAGCAGCTTGGAGGAGTTTGGGATGGTAACAGATACGCAGTATTTT.

J is TRBJ2-5 and V is TRBV28; TRBD2 matches 10 bases. CDR1 is MDHEN, CDR2 SYDVKM, per germline. The CDR3 loop spans 16 amino acids. Unmatched junction bases numbered 6, after V lost 2 bases and J lost 3 bases. CDR3 residues: CASSLLAGAREETQYF. In nucleotides, the CDR3 is TGTGCCAGCAGTTTACTAGCGGGAGCGAGGGAAGAGACCCAGTACTTC.

The V call is TRBV5-8, the J call TRBJ2-5, with 12 bases lining up with TRBD2. J gave up 5 bases and V 4 bases, and 12 bases lay outside the gene matches. The CDR3 is made up of 17 amino acids. Germline V gene lookup returns CDR1 SGHTS and CDR2 YDEGEE. The CDR3 loop reads CASSMGLAGPQGETQYF. The CDR3 DNA reads as TGTGCCAGCAGCATGGGACTAGCGGGTCCCCAGGGGGAGACCCAGTACTTC.

Only one count was recorded for this clone. CDR3 residues: CASSVQTGYDEQFF. In DNA form, the CDR3 reads TGTGCCAGCAGCGTGCAGACAGGGTACGATGAGCAGTTCTTC. V is TRBV5-4 and J is TRBJ2-1, with 7 bases aligning to TRBD1. Germline V lookup: CDR1 SGHNT, CDR2 YYREEE (reference sequence). The CDR3 is 14 residues long. Losses at the gene ends were 4 bases for V and 8 bases for J; bases not matched to a gene: 9.

This clone appeared a few times. V gene TRBV19 combines with J gene TRBJ2-7; 8 bases fit TRBD1. V lost 4 bases and J lost 6; bases outside the gene matches: 8. Germline V gene lookup returns CDR1 LNHDA and CDR2 SQIVND (reference sequence). The CDR3 totals 14 residues. CDR3 protein: CASSTPGQAREQYF. CDR3 bases: TGTGCCAGTAGTACCCCGGGACAGGCTCGCGAGCAGTACTTC.